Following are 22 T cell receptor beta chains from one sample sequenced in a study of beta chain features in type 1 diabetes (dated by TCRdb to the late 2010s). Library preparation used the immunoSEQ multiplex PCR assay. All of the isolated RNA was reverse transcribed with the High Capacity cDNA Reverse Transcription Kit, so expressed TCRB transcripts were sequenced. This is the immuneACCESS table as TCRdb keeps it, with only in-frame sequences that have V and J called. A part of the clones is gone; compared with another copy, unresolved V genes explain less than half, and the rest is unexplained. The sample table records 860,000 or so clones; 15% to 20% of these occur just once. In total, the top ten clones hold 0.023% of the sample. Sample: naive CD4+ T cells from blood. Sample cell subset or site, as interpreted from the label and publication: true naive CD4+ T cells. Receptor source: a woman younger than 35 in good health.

The CDR3 loop is CASKAGGPSYEQYF. The CDR3 region has the DNA TGTGCCAGCAAAGCGGGAGGGCCTTCCTACGAGCAGTACTTC. The chain uses TRBV5-4 and TRBJ2-7; 10 nucleotides line up with TRBD2. This CDR3 contains 14 residues. The V segment lost 6 bases and the J segment 1 base; nucleotides outside the gene matches: 4. Germline V CDR1 and CDR2: SGHNT, YYREEE (reference sequence).

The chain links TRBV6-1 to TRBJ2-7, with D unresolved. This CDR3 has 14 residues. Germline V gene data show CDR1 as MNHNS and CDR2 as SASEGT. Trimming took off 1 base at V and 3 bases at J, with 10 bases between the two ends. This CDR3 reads CASSEGSNFYEQYF. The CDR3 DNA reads TGTGCCAGCAGTGAAGGAAGTAATTTCTACGAGCAGTACTTC.

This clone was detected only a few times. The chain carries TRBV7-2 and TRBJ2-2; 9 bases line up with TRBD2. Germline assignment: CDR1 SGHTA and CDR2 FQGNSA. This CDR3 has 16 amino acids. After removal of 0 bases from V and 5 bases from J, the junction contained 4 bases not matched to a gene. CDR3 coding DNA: TGTGCCAGCAGCTTAGCTCGAGCGGGAGGAACCGGGGAGCTGTTTTTT. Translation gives CASSLARAGGTGELFF.

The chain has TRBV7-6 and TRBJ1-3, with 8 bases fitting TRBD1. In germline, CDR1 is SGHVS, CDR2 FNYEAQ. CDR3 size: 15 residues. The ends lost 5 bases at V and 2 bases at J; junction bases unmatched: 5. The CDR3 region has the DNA TGTGCCAGCAGCGTGGGACAGGTCCCTGGAAACACCATATATTTT. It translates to CASSVGQVPGNTIYF.

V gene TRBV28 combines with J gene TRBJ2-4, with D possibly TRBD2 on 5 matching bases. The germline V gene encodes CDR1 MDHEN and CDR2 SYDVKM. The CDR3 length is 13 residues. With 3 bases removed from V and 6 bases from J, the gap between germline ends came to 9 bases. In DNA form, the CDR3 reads TGTGCCAGCAGTTTCGGGGTGGGAAACATTCAGTACTTC. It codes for CASSFGVGNIQYF.

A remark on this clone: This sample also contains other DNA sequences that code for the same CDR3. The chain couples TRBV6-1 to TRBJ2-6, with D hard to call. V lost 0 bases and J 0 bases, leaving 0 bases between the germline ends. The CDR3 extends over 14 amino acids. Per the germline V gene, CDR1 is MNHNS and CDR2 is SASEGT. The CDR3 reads CASSEASGANVLTF. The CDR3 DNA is TGTGCCAGCAGTGAAGCCTCTGGGGCCAACGTCCTGACTTTC.

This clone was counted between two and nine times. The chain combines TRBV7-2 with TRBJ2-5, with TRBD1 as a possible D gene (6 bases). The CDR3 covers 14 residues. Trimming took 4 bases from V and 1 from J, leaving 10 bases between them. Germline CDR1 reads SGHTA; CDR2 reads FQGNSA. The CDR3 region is CASSYGQSQETQYF. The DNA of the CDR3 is TGTGCCAGCAGCTATGGACAGAGCCAAGAGACCCAGTACTTC.

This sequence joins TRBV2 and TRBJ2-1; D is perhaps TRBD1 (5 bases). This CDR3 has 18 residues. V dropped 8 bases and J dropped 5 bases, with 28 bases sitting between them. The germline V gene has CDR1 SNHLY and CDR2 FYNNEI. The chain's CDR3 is CASRKQAVPHFSDNEQFF. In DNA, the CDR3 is TGTGCCAGCCGTAAACAGGCGGTCCCCCACTTTTCGGACAATGAGCAGTTCTTC.

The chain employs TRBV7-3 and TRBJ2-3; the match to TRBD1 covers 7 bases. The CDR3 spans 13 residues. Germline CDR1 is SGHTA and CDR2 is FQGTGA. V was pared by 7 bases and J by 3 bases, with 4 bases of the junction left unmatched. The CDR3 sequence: CASTPGGTDTQYF. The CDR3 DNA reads TGTGCCAGCACCCCAGGGGGAACAGATACGCAGTATTTT.

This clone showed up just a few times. The CDR3 is CAISVNRVGDEQYF. In nucleotides, the CDR3 is TGTGCCATCAGTGTCAACAGGGTCGGCGACGAGCAGTACTTC. The chain uses TRBV10-3 and TRBJ2-7; a weak D match, TRBD1 (6 bases). Germline assignment: CDR1 ENHRY and CDR2 SYGVKD. V shed 4 bases and J shed 5 bases, with 15 bases lying between them. This CDR3 has 14 amino acids.

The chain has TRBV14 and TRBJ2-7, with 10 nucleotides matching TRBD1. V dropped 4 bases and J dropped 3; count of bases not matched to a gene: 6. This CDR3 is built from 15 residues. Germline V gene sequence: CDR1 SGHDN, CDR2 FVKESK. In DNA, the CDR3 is TGTGCCAGCAGCCTATCCGGGACAGGGGTCTACGAGCAGTACTTC. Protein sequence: CASSLSGTGVYEQYF.

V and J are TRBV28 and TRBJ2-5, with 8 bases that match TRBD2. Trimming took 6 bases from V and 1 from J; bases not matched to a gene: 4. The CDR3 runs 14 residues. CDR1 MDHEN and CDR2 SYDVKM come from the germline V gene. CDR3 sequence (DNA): TGTGCCAGCAGACGGACTAGCCTCCAAGAGACCCAGTACTTC. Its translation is CASRRTSLQETQYF.

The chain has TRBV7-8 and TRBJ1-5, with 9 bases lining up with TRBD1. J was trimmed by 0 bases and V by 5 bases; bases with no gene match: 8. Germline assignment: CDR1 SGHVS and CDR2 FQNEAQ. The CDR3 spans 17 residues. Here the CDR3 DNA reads TGTGCCAGCAGCCCCGGGACAGGGCCATATAGCAATCAGCCCCAGCATTTT. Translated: CASSPGTGPYSNQPQHF.

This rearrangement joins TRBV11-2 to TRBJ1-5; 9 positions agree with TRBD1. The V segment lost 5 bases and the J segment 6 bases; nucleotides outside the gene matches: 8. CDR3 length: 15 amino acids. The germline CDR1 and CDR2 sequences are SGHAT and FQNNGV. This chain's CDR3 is CASSPGQGIGQPQHF. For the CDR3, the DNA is TGTGCCAGCAGCCCGGGACAGGGAATCGGTCAGCCCCAGCATTTT.

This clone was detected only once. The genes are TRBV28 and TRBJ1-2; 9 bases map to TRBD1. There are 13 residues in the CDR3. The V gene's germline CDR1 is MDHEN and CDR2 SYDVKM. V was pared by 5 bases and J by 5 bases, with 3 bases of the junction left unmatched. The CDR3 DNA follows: TGTGCCAGCAGTACCGGACAGGGGTATGGCTACACCTTC. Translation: CASSTGQGYGYTF.

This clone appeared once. The CDR3 loop reads CASSDYRDRYEQYF. Written as DNA, the CDR3 is TGTGCCAGCAGTGATTACAGGGACCGGTACGAGCAGTACTTC. V gene TRBV2 combines with J gene TRBJ2-7; D is possibly TRBD1 (6 bases). V was trimmed by 3 bases and J by 4 bases, leaving 13 bases between them. This CDR3 is built from 14 residues. CDR1 SNHLY and CDR2 FYNNEI come from the germline V gene.

The CDR3 protein is CASSPVGGPRTEAFF. The CDR3 DNA follows: TGTGCCAGCTCACCCGTGGGGGGGCCTCGCACTGAAGCTTTCTTT. The V and J genes are TRBV18 and TRBJ1-1, with D maybe TRBD1 (6 bases). V lost 3 bases and J lost 4, with 15 bases in between. The V gene's germline CDR1 is KGHSH and CDR2 LQKENI. The CDR3 runs 15 residues.

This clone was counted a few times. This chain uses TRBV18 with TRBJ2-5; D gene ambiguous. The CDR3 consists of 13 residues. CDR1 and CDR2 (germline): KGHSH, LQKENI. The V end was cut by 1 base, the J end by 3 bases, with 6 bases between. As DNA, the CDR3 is TGTGCCAGCTCACCACGTCAAAAAGAGACCCAGTACTTC. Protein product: CASSPRQKETQYF.

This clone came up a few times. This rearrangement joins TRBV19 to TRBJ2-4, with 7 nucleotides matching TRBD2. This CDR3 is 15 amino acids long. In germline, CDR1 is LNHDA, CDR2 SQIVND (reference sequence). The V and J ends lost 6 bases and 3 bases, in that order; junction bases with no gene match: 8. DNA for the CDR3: TGTGCCAGTAGGGGGGACTACCCAGGCAAAAACATTCAGTACTTC. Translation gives CASRGDYPGKNIQYF.

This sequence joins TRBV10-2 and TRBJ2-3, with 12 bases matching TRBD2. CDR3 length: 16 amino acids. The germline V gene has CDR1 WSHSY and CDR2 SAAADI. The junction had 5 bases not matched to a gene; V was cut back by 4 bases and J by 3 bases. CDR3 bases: TGCGCCAGCAGTGTTCGGACTAGCGGGGAGACAGATACGCAGTATTTT. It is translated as CASSVRTSGETDTQYF.

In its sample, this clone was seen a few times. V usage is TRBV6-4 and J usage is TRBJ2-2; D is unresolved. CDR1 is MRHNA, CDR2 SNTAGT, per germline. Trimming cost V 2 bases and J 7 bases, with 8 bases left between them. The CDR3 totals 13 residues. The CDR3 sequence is CASSDIHGGELFF. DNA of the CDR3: TGTGCCAGCAGTGACATACACGGCGGGGAGCTGTTTTTT.

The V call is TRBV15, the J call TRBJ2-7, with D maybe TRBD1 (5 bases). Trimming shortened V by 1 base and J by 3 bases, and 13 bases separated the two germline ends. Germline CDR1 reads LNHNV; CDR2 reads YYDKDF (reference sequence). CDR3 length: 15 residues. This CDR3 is CATSRAVSRDYEQYF. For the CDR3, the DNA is TGTGCCACCAGCAGAGCAGTGAGCAGGGACTACGAGCAGTACTTC.